This record covers a single T cell receptor (beta chain). The clone's antigen remains unknown. No base-level quality is on record; no much larger clone is a single base apart. These data come from a study of shared clonotypes between healthy human individuals (dated by TCRdb to 2019 to 2021). Turning to the overall study: A couple of women and a few men aged 18 to 49 years were included in the cohort. To estimate repertoire size and how much clonotypes are shared between individuals, the study performed deep sequencing of blood TCR repertoires from 4 to 6 healthy adults. For each donor, three plates each were used for CD4 naive and CD4 memory, two plates were used for CD8 naive, and one plate was used for CD8 memory. Different laboratories and diverse techniques were used to prepare libraries and sequence TCR repertoires, to increase sequencing depth and limit assay-specific biases. Between about 0.94 and 10 billion PBMCs per donor were obtained by leukapheresis.

Using the deep immunoSEQ assay, TCR CDR3 regions were amplified from genomic DNA by multiplex PCR. Genomic DNA extracted from each cell subset was distributed evenly over all wells of several immunoSEQ 96-well plates, and each plate served as one replicate. For sorted subsets, each replicate PCR was loaded with 200 ng genomic DNA, equivalent to roughly 30,000 T cell genomes. The purified libraries were quantified using a Qubit 3.0 fluorometer, sized with a Bioanalyzer 2100, and then quantified again using the KAPA Library Quantification kit. A separate single-read 150-cycle Illumina NextSeq 550 flow cell was used to sequence each immunoSEQ 96-well plate. In the paper's pipeline: Because the immunoSEQ output held only junctional sequences and lacked quality scores, the filtering could not match the filtering applied to full-length reads. Sequences were annotated with PyIR, a Python wrapper for IgBLAST v1.9, and V/J genes and CDR3 were assigned using IMGT germline references. Reads were filtered out if the reads had weak V/J assignments (E-value above 1e-6), no CDR3, stop codons, out-of-frame junctions, or ambiguous translated residues. V3J clonotypes were defined as sequences sharing an identical inferred V gene, J gene, and CDR3 amino acid sequence. The percentage overlap between two repertoires was calculated by dividing the number of shared unique clonotypes by the size of the smaller repertoire. RTK rarefaction, the Chao1 estimator, and Recon v2.1 estimates of unobserved clonotypes were used to assess repertoire richness. OLGA was used to compute generation probabilities for all TCRbeta clonotypes that the gDNA method yielded from a handful of donors. Sourced from immuneACCESS, this table was stored by TCRdb with only in-frame sequences that have V and J called. A share of the clones is absent; for the studies checked, an unresolved V gene accounts for under half, and the remainder has no known explanation. V, J and clone size derive from that table, while D and trimming were established from the DNA sequence. This sample holds around 2.1 million clones; 95% were observed only once. The ten biggest clones cover roughly 0.13% of the sample.

The V end loses 5 bases and the J end loses 7 bases, and a stretch of 6 bases separates them. Sequences LNHDA (CDR1) and SQIVND (CDR2) are obtained from the germline V gene (reference sequence). The CDR3 starts with the cysteine, ends with the phenylalanine, and has 12 residues. Solely the CDR3 DNA is kept, with 36 bases framed from the first base. Donors were healthy HIV-negative adults with no recently reported acute infections or vaccinations. Every donor was a Caucasian adult living in Nashville, Tennessee, USA. CD4+ T cells were enriched by magnetic negative selection; naive cells were then positively selected on CD45RA, and the negative fraction formed the memory subset. Blood was obtained by leukapheresis, after which PBMCs were separated by Ficoll-Histopaque density gradient centrifugation and cryopreserved in liquid nitrogen vapor phase. Analytical flow cytometry was used to check the purity and quantity of every magnetically sorted T cell population. Genomic DNA was isolated from each sorted fraction and quantified by UV absorbance on a Nanodrop 2000c.

The investigation overall reported the following: Based on pairwise subsampling, the degree of clonotype sharing among donors was expected to be affected by sequencing depth. When several donors were compared, the shared fraction of clonotypes was about 5.4% for naive CD4, more than 3% for naive CD8, 2% to 2.5% for memory CD4, and 0.3% to 0.5% for memory CD8. Compared with non-shared clonotypes, clonotypes shared by all four sorted-subset donors had higher generation probabilities. Naive subsets generally had larger estimated clonotype richness than memory subsets. Sampling was restricted to blood, and TCR repertoires in tissue are likely to differ from TCR repertoires in blood. The small number of donors limited the genetic and exposure-history diversity represented. Rarefaction of sorted-subset datasets indicated incomplete sequencing despite the large sequencing depth.

This receptor was identified in a man between 18 and 29 years old in good health. Sequencing input: naive CD4+ T cells sorted from blood. The label giving this sample's cell subset or site can be read as: CD45RA+ positively selected. The sequence joins TRBV19 to TRBJ1-6; too little of a D gene remains to name it. The DNA reads TGTGCCAGTAGTCAACTCAATTCACCCCTCCACTTT. Its coded protein is CASSQLNSPLHF.